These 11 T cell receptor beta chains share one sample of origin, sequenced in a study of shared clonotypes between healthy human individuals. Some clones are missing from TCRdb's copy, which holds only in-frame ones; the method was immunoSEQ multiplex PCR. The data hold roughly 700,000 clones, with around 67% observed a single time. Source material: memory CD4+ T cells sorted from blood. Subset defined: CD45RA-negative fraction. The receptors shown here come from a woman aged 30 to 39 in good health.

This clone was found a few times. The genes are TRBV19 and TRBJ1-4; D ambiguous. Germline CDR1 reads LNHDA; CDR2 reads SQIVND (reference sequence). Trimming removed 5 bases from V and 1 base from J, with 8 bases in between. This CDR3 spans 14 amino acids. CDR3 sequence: CASSDPGTNEKLFF. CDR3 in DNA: TGTGCCAGTAGTGACCCGGGAACTAATGAAAAACTGTTTTTT.

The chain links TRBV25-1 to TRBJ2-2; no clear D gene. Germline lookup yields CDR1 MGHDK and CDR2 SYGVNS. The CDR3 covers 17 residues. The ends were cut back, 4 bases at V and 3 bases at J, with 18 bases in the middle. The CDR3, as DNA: TGTGCCAGCAGTGGCGCTGCTGAGAGACTTGACACCGGGGAGCTGTTTTTT. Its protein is CASSGAAERLDTGELFF.

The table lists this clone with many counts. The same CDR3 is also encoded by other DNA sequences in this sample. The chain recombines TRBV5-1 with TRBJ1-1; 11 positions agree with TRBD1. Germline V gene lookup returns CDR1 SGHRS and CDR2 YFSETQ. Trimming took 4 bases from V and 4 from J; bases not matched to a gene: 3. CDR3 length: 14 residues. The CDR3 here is CASSPGTGGTEAFF. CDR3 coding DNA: TGCGCCAGCAGCCCCGGGACAGGGGGCACTGAAGCTTTCTTT.

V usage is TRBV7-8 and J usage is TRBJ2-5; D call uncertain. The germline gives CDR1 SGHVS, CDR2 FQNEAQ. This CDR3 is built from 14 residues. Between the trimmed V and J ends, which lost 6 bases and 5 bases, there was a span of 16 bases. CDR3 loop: CASRFLRSHETQYF. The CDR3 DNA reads TGTGCCAGCAGATTCCTTAGATCTCATGAGACCCAGTACTTC.

In nucleotides, the CDR3 is TGTGCCAGCAGTTCCCCCGGGGCCAGGGGGGTACACGAGCAGTACTTC. Amino acid sequence: CASSSPGARGVHEQYF. This chain uses TRBV6-5 with TRBJ2-7, with D perhaps TRBD1 (7 bases). There are 16 residues in the CDR3. Deletions cut 4 bases from V and 5 bases from J, with 21 bases between. Per germline, CDR1 MNHEY and CDR2 SVGAGI.

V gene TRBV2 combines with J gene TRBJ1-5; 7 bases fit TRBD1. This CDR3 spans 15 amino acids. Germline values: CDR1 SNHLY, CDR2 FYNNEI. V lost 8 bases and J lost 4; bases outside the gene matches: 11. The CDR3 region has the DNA TGTGCCAGCGGTCGACAGGGCCAGAATAATCAGCCCCAGCATTTT. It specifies CASGRQGQNNQPQHF.

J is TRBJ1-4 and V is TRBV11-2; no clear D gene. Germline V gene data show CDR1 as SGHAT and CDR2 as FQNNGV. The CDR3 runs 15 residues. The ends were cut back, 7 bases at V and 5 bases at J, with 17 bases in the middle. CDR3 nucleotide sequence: TGTGCCAGCACCAACCGGAAGCGAGGAAATGAAAAACTGTTTTTT. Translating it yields CASTNRKRGNEKLFF.

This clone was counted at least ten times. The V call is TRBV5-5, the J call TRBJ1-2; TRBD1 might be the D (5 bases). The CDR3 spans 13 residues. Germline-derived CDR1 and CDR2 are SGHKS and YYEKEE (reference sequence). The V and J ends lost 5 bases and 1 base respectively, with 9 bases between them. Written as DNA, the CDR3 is TGTGCCAGCAGTGGGGGATTTAACTATGGCTACACCTTC. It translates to CASSGGFNYGYTF.

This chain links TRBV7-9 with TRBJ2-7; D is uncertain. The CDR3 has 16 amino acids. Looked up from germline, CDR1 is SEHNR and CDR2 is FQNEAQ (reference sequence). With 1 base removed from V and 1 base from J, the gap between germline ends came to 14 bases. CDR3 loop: CASSLVHQYLSYEQYF. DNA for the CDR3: TGTGCCAGCAGCTTAGTCCACCAGTACTTATCCTACGAGCAGTACTTC. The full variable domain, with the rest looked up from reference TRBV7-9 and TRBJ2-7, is DTGVSQNPRHKITKRGQNVTFRCDPISEHNRLYWYRQTLGQGPEFLTYFQNEAQLEKSRLLSDRFSAERPKGSFSTLEIQRTEQGDSAMYLCASSLVHQYLSYEQYFGPGTRLTVT.

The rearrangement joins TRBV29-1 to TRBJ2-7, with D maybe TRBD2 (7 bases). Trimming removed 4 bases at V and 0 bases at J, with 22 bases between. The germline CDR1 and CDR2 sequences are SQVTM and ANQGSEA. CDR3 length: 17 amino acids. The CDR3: CSVGRGSRGGSSYEQYF. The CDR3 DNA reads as TGCAGCGTTGGAAGGGGGTCCAGGGGAGGGAGCTCCTACGAGCAGTACTTC.

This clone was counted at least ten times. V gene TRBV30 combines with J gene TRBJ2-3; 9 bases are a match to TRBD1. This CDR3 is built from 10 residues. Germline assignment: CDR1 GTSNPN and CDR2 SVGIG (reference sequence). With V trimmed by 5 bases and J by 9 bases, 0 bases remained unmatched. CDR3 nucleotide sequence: TGTGCCTGGGGGACAGGGACGCAGTATTTT. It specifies CAWGTGTQYF.